This T cell receptor (beta chain) was profiled in a study of blood T cell repertoires in COVID-19 (dated by TCRdb to the early 2020s). About the study as a whole: The collaborator samples originated in the United States, Italy and Spain and spanned the acute and convalescent phases of COVID-19. The prospective study material was composed of cDNA or gDNA derived from T cells, B-cell-depleted T cells, or PBMCs. Deeply sampled blood TCRbeta repertoires from subjects exposed to, actively infected with, or recovered from COVID-19 were included in the dataset. The repertoires were made available in a free public database intended to serve as a resource for research on the immune response to SARS-CoV-2. Samples came from the ongoing ImmuneRACE study (first 160 participants) plus 1,254 subjects from 6 global collaborators. A de-identified subject ID, COVID-19 status, age in years and sex were almost always included in the sample metadata. Where HLA class I and class II types were available, the types were taken from metadata supplied by the sample provider, not from assay-based typing. The study at large found these results: The quantity of clinical and demographic metadata differed by source and by participant and was supplied without curation.

In the prospective study, participants were roughly 18 to 100 years old, resided in under 30 geographic areas of the United States, and were enrolled through a virtual design. Cohort assignment in the prospective study relied on participant-reported clinical history from a screening survey and a study questionnaire. Recovered participants in ImmuneRACE Cohort 3 were defined as having two consecutive negative NP/OP PCR tests, clearance from a healthcare professional, or resolution of symptoms. Each participant in the prospective study had whole blood, serum and a nasopharyngeal or oropharyngeal swab collected by mobile phlebotomists. Over a roughly 2-month period, participants in the prospective study had the option of providing additional blood draws and questionnaires. Before DNA extraction, prospective study blood samples were shipped either frozen or at room temperature. For this clone: This clone's antigen is unknown. Base quality data are lacking; no much larger clone is found one base away.

TCRbeta CDR3 regions were amplified from genomic DNA by means of the immunoSEQ Assay, a bias-controlled multiplex PCR. The original pipeline was this. Within the assay, amplification of reference gene primers was used to estimate how many nucleated cells each sample contained. To quantify the absolute abundance of each unique TCRbeta CDR3 rearrangement, sequence reads were collapsed and filtered. For each sample, productive Simpson clonality was calculated as the square root of Simpson's diversity index over productive rearrangements. TCRdb took this table from immuneACCESS and kept in-frame rearrangements with V and J called. Such tables lack part of the clones; where checked against another copy, unresolved V genes explain under half of the gap, and the rest is unexplained. For V, J and clone size, that table is used; D and trimming come from the DNA. The sample table contains 200,000 to 250,000 clones; only one count was recorded for more than 75% of them. The ten largest clones represent around 1.9% of the sample.

The CDR1 and CDR2 encoded by the germline V gene are SGHVS and FQNEAQ. The CDR3, from cysteine to phenylalanine, totals 17 residues. Only the CDR3 DNA stays, 51 bases, in frame from base 1. After removal of 4 bases from V and 5 bases from J, the junction retains 14 bases not matched to a gene. This TCR came from a woman aged 50 to 60 who had recovered from COVID-19. The rearrangement joined TRBV7-8 to TRBJ2-7, and 10 junction bases match TRBD1. What was sequenced was PBMCs or T cells enriched from blood (not recorded which). For the CDR3, the sequence is CASSYDRGRIAVDEQYF. The base sequence is TGTGCCAGCAGCTACGACAGGGGGCGCATAGCGGTGGACGAGCAGTACTTC.